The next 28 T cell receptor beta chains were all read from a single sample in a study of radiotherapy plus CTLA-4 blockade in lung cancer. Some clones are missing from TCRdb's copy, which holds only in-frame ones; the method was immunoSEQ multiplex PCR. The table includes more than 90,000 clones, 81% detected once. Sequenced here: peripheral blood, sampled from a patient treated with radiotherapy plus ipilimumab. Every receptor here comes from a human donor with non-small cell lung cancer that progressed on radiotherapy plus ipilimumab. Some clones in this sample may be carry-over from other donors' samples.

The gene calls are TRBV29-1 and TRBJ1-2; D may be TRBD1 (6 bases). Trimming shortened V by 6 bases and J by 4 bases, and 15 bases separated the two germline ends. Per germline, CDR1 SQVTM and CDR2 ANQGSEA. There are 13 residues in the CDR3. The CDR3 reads CSVGTSSLYGYTF. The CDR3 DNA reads TGCAGCGTAGGGACAAGTTCCCTCTATGGCTACACCTTC.

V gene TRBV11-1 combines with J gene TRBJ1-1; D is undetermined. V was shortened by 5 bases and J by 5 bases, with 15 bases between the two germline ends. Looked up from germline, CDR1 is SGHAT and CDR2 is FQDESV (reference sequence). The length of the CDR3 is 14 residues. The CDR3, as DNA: TGTGCCAGCAGCCCCCGTTCGGGATATACTGAAGCTTTCTTT. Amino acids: CASSPRSGYTEAFF. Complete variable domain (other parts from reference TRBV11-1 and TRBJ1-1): EAEVAQSPRYKITEKSQAVAFWCDPISGHATLYWYRQILGQGPELLVQFQDESVVDDSQLPKDRFSAERLKGVDSTLKIQPAELGDSAMYLCASSPRSGYTEAFFGQGTRLTVV.

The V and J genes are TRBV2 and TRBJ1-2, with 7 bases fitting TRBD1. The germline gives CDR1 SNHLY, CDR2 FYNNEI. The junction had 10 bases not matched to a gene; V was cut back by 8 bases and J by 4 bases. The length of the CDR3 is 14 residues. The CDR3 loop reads CASLDRALIYGYTF. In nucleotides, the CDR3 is TGTGCCAGCCTTGACAGGGCATTAATCTATGGCTACACCTTC.

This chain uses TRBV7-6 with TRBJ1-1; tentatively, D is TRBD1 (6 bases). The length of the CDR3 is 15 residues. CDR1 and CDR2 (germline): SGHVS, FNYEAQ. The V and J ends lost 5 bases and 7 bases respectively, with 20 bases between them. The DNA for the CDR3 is TGTGCCAGCAGCCGCCTGCGGGGGCGGGAGGTTGAAGCTTTCTTT. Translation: CASSRLRGREVEAFF.

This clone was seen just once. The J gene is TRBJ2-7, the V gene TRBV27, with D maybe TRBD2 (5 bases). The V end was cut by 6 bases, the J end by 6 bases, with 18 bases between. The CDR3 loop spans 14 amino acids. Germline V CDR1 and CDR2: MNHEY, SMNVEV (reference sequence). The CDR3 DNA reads TGTGCCAGCAGCCTGGTGGGGAGTCGGCTCGAGCAGTACTTC. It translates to CASSLVGSRLEQYF.

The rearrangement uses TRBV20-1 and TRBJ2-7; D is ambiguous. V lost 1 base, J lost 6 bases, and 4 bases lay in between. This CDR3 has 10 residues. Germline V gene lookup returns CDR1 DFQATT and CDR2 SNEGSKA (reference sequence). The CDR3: CSARGGEQYF. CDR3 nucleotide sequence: TGCAGTGCTAGAGGGGGCGAGCAGTACTTC.

The CDR3 sequence is CASSYRTSSSYNEQFF. The CDR3 DNA is TGTGCCAGCAGTTACCGTACGTCGAGCTCCTACAATGAGCAGTTCTTC. V is TRBV6-5 and J is TRBJ2-1; D is ambiguous. Germline-derived CDR1 and CDR2 are MNHEY and SVGAGI. This CDR3 has 16 residues. V lost 2 bases, J lost 0 bases, and 11 bases lay in between.

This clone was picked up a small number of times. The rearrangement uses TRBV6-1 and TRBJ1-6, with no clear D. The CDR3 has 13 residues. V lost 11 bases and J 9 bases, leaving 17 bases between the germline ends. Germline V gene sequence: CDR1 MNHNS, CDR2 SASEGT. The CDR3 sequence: CAGRRAVSSPLHF. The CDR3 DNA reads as TGTGCCGGACGCCGGGCAGTCAGTTCACCCCTCCACTTT.

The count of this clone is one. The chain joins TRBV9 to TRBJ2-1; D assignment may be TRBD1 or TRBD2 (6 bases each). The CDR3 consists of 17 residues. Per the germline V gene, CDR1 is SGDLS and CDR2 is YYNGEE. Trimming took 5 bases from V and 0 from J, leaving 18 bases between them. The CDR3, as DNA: TGTGCCAGCAGTGAGGGACGGGGGCAAAGCTCCTACAATGAGCAGTTCTTC. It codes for CASSEGRGQSSYNEQFF.

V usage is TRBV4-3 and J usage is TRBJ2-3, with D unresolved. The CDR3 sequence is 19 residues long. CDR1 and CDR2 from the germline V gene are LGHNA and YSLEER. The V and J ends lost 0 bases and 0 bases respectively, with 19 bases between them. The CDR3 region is CASSQEWTVMKGSTDTQYF. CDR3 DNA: TGCGCCAGCAGCCAAGAGTGGACCGTAATGAAAGGTAGCACAGATACGCAGTATTTT.

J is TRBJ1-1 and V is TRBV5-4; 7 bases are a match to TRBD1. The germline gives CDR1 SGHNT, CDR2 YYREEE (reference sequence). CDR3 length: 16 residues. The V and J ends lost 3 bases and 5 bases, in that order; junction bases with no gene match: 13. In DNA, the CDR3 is TGTGCCAGCAGCTCGAAGGTGGGGTCAGGGGGGACTGAAGCTTTCTTT. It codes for CASSSKVGSGGTEAFF.

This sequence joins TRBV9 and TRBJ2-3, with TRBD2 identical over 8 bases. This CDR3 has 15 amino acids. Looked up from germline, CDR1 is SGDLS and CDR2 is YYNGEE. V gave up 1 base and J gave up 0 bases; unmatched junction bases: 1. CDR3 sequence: CASSVLAGSTDTQYF. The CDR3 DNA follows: TGTGCCAGCAGCGTATTAGCGGGGAGCACAGATACGCAGTATTTT. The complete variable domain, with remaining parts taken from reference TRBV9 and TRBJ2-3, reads DSGVTQTPKHLITATGQRVTLRCSPRSGDLSVYWYQQSLDQGLQFLIQYYNGEERAKGNILERFSAQQFPDLHSELNLSSLELGDSALYFCASSVLAGSTDTQYFGPGTRLTVL.

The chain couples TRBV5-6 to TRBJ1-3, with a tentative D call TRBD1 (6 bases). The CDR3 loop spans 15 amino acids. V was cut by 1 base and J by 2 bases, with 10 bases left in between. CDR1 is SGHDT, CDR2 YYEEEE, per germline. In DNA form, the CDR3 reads TGTGCCAGCAGCTTGAAATGGGGGCCTGGAAACACCATATATTTT. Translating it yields CASSLKWGPGNTIYF.

CDR3 sequence: CASSLAGFGEKLFF. In DNA form, the CDR3 reads TGTGCCAGCAGCTTGGCAGGGTTCGGGGAAAAACTGTTTTTT. The V gene is TRBV5-5, the J gene TRBJ1-4, with D possibly TRBD1 on 5 matching bases. Germline lookup yields CDR1 SGHKS and CDR2 YYEKEE (reference sequence). The V gene lost 0 bases and the J gene lost 8 bases, with 11 bases spanning the gap. The CDR3 has 14 amino acids.

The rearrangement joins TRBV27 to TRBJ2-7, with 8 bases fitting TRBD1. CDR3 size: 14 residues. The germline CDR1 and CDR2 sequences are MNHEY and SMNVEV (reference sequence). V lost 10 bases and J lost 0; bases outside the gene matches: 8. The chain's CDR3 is CATSFRGPSYEQYF. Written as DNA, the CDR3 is TGTGCCACTTCCTTCAGGGGGCCCTCCTACGAGCAGTACTTC.

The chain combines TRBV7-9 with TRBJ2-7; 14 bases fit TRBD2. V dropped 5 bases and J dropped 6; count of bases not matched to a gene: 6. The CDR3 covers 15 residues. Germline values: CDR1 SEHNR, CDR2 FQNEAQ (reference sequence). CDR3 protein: CASSPAGLAGAEQYF. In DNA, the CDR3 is TGTGCCAGCAGCCCCGCGGGACTAGCGGGGGCCGAGCAGTACTTC.

Here the CDR3 reads CAIRPGQGTDTQYF. The CDR3 bases are TGTGCCATCAGACCAGGACAGGGGACAGATACGCAGTATTTT. The chain joins TRBV10-3 to TRBJ2-3; TRBD1 aligns across 9 bases. The germline V gene encodes CDR1 ENHRY and CDR2 SYGVKD. V shed 6 bases, J shed 3 bases, and the junction held 4 bases outside the gene matches. The CDR3 contains 14 residues.

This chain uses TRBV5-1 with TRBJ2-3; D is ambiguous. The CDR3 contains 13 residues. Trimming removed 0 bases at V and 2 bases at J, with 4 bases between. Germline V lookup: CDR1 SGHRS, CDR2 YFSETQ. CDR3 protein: CASSLELTDTQYF. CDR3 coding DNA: TGCGCCAGCAGCTTGGAACTCACAGATACGCAGTATTTT.

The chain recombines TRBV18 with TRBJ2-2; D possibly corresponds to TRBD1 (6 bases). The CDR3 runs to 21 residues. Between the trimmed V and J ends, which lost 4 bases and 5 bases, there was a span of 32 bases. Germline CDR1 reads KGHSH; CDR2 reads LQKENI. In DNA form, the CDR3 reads TGTGCCAGCTCACTCCCACACCGTGGTTTAGTCCGGACAGCTAGTACCGGGGAGCTGTTTTTT. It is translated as CASSLPHRGLVRTASTGELFF.

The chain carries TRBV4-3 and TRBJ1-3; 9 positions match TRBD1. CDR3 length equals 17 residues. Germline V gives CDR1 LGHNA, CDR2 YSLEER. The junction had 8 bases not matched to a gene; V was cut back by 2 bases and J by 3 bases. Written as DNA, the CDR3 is TGCGCCAGCAGCCAATCAAGGACAGGGGTCTATGGAAACACCATATATTTT. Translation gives CASSQSRTGVYGNTIYF.

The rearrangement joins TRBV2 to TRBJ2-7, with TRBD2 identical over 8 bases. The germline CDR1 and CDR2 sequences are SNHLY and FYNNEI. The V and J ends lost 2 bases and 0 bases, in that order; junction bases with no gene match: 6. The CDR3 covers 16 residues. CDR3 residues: CASSEPQRGHSYEQYF. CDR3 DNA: TGTGCCAGCAGTGAACCACAGCGGGGGCACTCCTACGAGCAGTACTTC. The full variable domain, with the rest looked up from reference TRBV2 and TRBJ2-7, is EPEVTQTPSHQVTQMGQEVILRCVPISNHLYFYWYRQILGQKVEFLVSFYNNEISEKSEIFDDQFSVERPDGSNFTLKIRSTKLEDSAMYFCASSEPQRGHSYEQYFGPGTRLTVT.

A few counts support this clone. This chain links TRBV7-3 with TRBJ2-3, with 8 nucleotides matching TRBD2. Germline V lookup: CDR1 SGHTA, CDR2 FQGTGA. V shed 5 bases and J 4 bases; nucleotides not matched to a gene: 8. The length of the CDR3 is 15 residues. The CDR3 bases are TGTGCCAGCAGCATGGGACTAGTTTTACCAGATACGCAGTATTTT. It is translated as CASSMGLVLPDTQYF.

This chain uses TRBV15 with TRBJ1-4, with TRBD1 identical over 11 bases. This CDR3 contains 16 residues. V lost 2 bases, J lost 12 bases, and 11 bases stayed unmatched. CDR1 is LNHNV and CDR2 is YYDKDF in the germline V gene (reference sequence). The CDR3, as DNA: TGTGCCACCAGCAGACTCAGGACAGGGGGCGAGGTGCAACTGTTTTTT. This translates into CATSRLRTGGEVQLFF.

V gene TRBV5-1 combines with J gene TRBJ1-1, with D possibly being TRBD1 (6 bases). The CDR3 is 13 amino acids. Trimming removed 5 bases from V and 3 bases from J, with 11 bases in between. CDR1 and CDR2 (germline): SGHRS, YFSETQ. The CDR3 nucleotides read TGCGCCAGCAGGCCGGACAGCTACACTGAAGCTTTCTTT. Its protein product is CASRPDSYTEAFF. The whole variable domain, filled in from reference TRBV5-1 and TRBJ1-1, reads KAGVTQTPRYLIKTRGQQVTLSCSPISGHRSVSWYQQTPGQGLQFLFEYFSETQRNKGNFPGRFSGRQFSNSRSEMNVSTLELGDSALYLCASRPDSYTEAFFGQGTRLTVV.

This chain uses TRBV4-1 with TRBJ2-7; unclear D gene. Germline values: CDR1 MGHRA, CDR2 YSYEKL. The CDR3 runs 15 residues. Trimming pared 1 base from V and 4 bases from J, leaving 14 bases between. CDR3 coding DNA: TGCGCCAGCAGCCAAGCTGCTGTCAGATCATACGAGCAGTACTTC. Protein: CASSQAAVRSYEQYF.

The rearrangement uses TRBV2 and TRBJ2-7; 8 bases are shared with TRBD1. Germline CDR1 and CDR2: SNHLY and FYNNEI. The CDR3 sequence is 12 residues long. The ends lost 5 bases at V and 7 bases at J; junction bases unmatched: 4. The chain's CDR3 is CASSSTGGEQYF. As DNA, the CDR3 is TGTGCCAGCAGTTCCACAGGGGGAGAGCAGTACTTC. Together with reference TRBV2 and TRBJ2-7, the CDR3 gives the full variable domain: EPEVTQTPSHQVTQMGQEVILRCVPISNHLYFYWYRQILGQKVEFLVSFYNNEISEKSEIFDDQFSVERPDGSNFTLKIRSTKLEDSAMYFCASSSTGGEQYFGPGTRLTVT.

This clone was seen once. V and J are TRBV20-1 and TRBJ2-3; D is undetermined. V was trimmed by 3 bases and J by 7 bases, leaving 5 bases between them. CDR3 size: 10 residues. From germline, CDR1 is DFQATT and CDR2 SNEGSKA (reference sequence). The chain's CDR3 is CSARRNTQYF. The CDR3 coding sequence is TGCAGTGCTAGGCGTAATACGCAGTATTTT.

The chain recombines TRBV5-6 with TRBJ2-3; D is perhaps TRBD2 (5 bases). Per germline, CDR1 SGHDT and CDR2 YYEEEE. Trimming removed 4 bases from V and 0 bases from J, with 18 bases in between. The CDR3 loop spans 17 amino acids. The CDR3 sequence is CASSLSSGWASTDTQYF. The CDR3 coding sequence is TGTGCCAGCAGCCTATCTTCGGGATGGGCTAGCACAGATACGCAGTATTTT.